This TCR beta chain was sequenced in a study of shared clonotypes between healthy human individuals. Study outcomes and limitations: Rarefaction revealed incomplete sorted-subset sequencing despite large depth.

Trimming pared 2 bases from V and 0 bases from J, leaving 13 bases between. CDR1 is MGHRA and CDR2 is YSYEKL in the germline V gene. The CDR3 consists of 16 residues. For this clone: Antigen specificity is unknown.

Terminally differentiated effector memory CD45RA+ cells were left out of the naive CD8 fraction, which was CD45RO-negative and positively selected for CCR7. The data were produced by immunoSEQ multiplex PCR, yet TCRdb's version contains in-frame clones alone and is incomplete. The sample has hundreds of thousands of clones; about 96% are singletons. V gene TRBV4-1 combines with J gene TRBJ1-1; D perhaps matches TRBD1 (5 bases). The TCR originated in a man younger than 40 in good health. Sequencing input: naive CD8+ T cells sorted from blood. The CDR3 protein is CASSQPLGQLNTEAFF. In DNA, the CDR3 is TGCGCCAGCAGCCAACCCTTGGGGCAGCTGAACACTGAAGCTTTCTTT.